This T cell receptor (beta chain) was sequenced for a study of blood T cell repertoires in COVID-19 (TCRdb year 2020). Broadly, across the study: Collaborator samples came from the United States, Italy and Spain and covered acute and convalescent phases of COVID-19. Where available, HLA class I and class II types were taken from metadata supplied by the sample provider and were not determined by assay-based typing. A de-identified subject ID, COVID-19 status, age in years and sex were almost always included in the sample metadata. The samples were drawn from the first 160 participants of the ongoing ImmuneRACE study and from 1,254 subjects provided by 6 global collaborators. A freely available public database, intended as a resource for researchers studying the immune response to SARS-CoV-2, is where the repertoires were released. Subjects who had been exposed to COVID-19, were actively infected with it, or had recovered from it provided the deeply sampled blood TCRbeta repertoires that made up the dataset. The material from the prospective study consisted of cDNA or gDNA derived from T cells, B-cell-depleted T cells, or PBMCs.

On this clone itself: It lacks a known antigen. Nothing much larger sits one base from this clone, and base qualities are not available.

Taken from the germline V gene (reference sequence), the CDR1 and CDR2 loops are LGHDT and YNNKEL. The CDR3 measures 13 amino acids from cysteine to phenylalanine. Solely the CDR3 DNA is kept, with 39 bases framed from the first base. The junction carries 8 bases between V and J, which are trimmed by 1 base and 5 bases respectively. Whole blood was collected in K2EDTA tubes by collaborating institutions according to the institutions' own protocols. For TCRbeta analysis, collaborator samples were shipped as frozen whole blood, as isolated PBMCs, or as DNA extracted from either sample type. Broad study findings and their caveats: The quantity of clinical and demographic metadata differed by source and by participant and was supplied without curation.

The immunoSEQ Assay, a bias-controlled multiplex PCR, was used to amplify TCRbeta CDR3 regions from genomic DNA. In the authors' own workflow: The number of nucleated cells in each sample was estimated by amplification of reference gene primers within the assay. To quantify the absolute abundance of each unique TCRbeta CDR3 rearrangement, sequence reads were collapsed and filtered. Productive Simpson clonality was computed per sample as the square root of Simpson's diversity index over productive rearrangements. Entries here come from immuneACCESS through TCRdb and include only in-frame sequences with V and J called. Some clones fail to appear in such tables; in the studies checked, an unresolved V gene covers under half of the shortfall, and the cause of the remainder is unknown. V, J and clone size are those of that table, while D and trimming were read from the DNA. Here the sample has approximately 76,000 clones; roughly nine tenths occur a single time. The top ten hold over 15% of the sample.

The origin of this receptor is a man of 80 years or more in a cohort sampled during active COVID-19. The sequence is built from TRBV3-1 (or the pseudogene TRBV3-2) and TRBJ2-5; the D gene is unclear. The sequenced material came from peripheral blood. The CDR3 region has the sequence CASSQGGQETQYF. In nucleotide form, the sequence is TGTGCCAGCAGCCAAGGTGGTCAGGAGACCCAGTACTTC.